Shown below are 27 T cell receptor beta chains from a single sample sequenced in a study of regulatory T cells in long-lasting Graves disease. Time point given: newly diagnosed GD, antithyroid drugs for less than 3 months. RNA from PBMCs was the source of the TCR library. HTBI primers from iRepertoire and Arm-PCR of CDR3 regions yielded the TCR beta libraries. Via MiXCR, TCRdb re-called the multiplex PCR reads, giving one row per CDR3 protein. Among more than 400,000 distinct CDR3 sequences, roughly 17% were seen once, and the ten largest hold roughly an eighth. This sample also belongs to another study, concerning T cells in Graves' hyperthyroidism and ophthalmopathy.

The material was peripheral blood mononuclear cells (PBMCs), obtained at new diagnosis, from a patient treated with antithyroid drugs. These receptors all stem from a man aged 35 to 55 with Graves disease.

This clonotype appeared many times. The gene calls are TRBV7-8 and TRBJ2-1; 10 bases agree with TRBD2. With 3 bases clipped from V and 7 bases from J, the junction kept 9 bases outside the gene matches. This CDR3 contains 16 residues. The germline CDR1 and CDR2 sequences are SGHVS and FQNEAQ. The CDR3 sequence: CASSLASGRALNEQFF. The CDR3, as DNA: TGTGCCAGCAGCTTGGCAAGCGGGAGGGCTCTTAATGAGCAGTTCTTC.

To note about this clonotype: Germline is not matched at one junction end, which may reflect a read error. CDR3 nucleotides: TGTGCCAGCCGGGAAGGGGGCGACGGTGAAGCTCTCTTT. Its protein product is CASREGGDGEALF. The rearrangement uses TRBV28 and TRBJ1-1, with 7 bases identical to TRBD1. This CDR3 contains 13 residues. The V gene's germline CDR1 is MDHEN and CDR2 SYDVKM.

This clonotype was picked up a small number of times. The J gene is TRBJ2-1, the V gene TRBV19, with 9 bases aligning to TRBD1. CDR3 size: 15 residues. CDR1 LNHDA and CDR2 SQIVND come from the germline V gene (reference sequence). V gave up 2 bases and J gave up 6 bases; unmatched junction bases: 5. The CDR3 sequence is CASSIKGTGPNEQFF. CDR3 bases: TGTGCCAGTAGTATAAAGGGGACAGGGCCCAATGAGCAGTTCTTC.

Worth noting for this clonotype: A clone one base away is much larger, so this may be a read error. The rearrangement joins TRBV20-1 to TRBJ2-1, with 9 positions matching TRBD2. CDR1 and CDR2 (germline): DFQATT, SNEGSKA (reference sequence). V gave up 6 bases and J gave up 0 bases; unmatched junction bases: 15. The CDR3 consists of 18 residues. Here the CDR3 DNA reads TGCAGTGCCCCCACGGCTGGCGGGAGGGCAAGCTCCTACAATGAGCAGTTCTTC. Amino acid sequence: CSAPTAGGRASSYNEQFF.

This clonotype was found many times. V is TRBV20-1 and J is TRBJ1-3; 7 bases match TRBD1. This CDR3 region has 14 residues. The germline V gene encodes CDR1 DFQATT and CDR2 SNEGSKA (reference sequence). J was trimmed by 4 bases and V by 3 bases; bases with no gene match: 6. CDR3 in DNA: TGCAGTGCTAGGACAACAGGGGAAGGAAACACCATATATTTT. Protein: CSARTTGEGNTIYF.

The rearrangement links TRBV12-3 or TRBV12-4 to TRBJ1-2, with D possibly TRBD1 on 6 matching bases. The CDR3 runs to 15 residues. V lost 3 bases and J lost 3, with 14 bases in between. The CDR3 sequence is CASSFGGARDYGYTF. CDR3 DNA: TGTGCCAGCAGTTTTGGGGGGGCTCGGGACTATGGCTACACCTTC.

V is TRBV20-1 and J is TRBJ2-2; 9 bases agree with TRBD2. CDR1 DFQATT and CDR2 SNEGSKA come from the germline V gene (reference sequence). This CDR3 comprises 16 residues. The J segment lost 2 bases and the V segment lost 2 bases, leaving 6 bases of the junction unmatched. In DNA form, the CDR3 reads TGCAGTGCTAGAACGGCTAGCGGGATAAACACCGGGGAGCTGTTTTTT. It translates to CSARTASGINTGELFF.

This clonotype was seen a few times. The chain carries TRBV9 and TRBJ1-4, with TRBD1 as a possible D gene (6 bases). Trimming removed 2 bases at V and 7 bases at J, with 6 bases between. Germline-derived CDR1 and CDR2 are SGDLS and YYNGEE. CDR3 length: 12 residues. The CDR3 nucleotides are TGTGCCAGCAGCGTCAGGGGTGAAAAACTGTTTTTT. This translates into CASSVRGEKLFF. Filled out from reference TRBV9 and TRBJ1-4, the complete variable domain reads DSGVTQTPKHLITATGQRVTLRCSPRSGDLSVYWYQQSLDQGLQFLIQYYNGEERAKGNILERFSAQQFPDLHSELNLSSLELGDSALYFCASSVRGEKLFFGSGTQLSVL.

The rearrangement joins TRBV19 to TRBJ2-1; D possibly corresponds to TRBD1 (6 bases). Germline values: CDR1 LNHDA, CDR2 SQIVND (reference sequence). CDR3 length: 17 amino acids. Trimming cost V 0 bases and J 0 bases, with 12 bases left between them. CDR3 in amino acids: CASSIDLGGHSYNEQFF. DNA of the CDR3: TGTGCCAGTAGTATAGATCTAGGGGGACACTCCTACAATGAGCAGTTCTTC.

The chain joins TRBV10-3 to TRBJ2-3; possibly TRBD2 for D (5 bases). The CDR3 is 13 residues long. The germline V and J ends were trimmed by 6 bases and 2 bases, with 9 bases remaining between them. CDR1 ENHRY and CDR2 SYGVKD come from the germline V gene. Here the CDR3 reads CAISGIDTDTQYF. DNA of the CDR3: TGTGCCATCAGCGGGATTGACACAGATACGCAGTATTTT.

This clonotype was detected ten times or more. This rearrangement joins TRBV5-1 to TRBJ2-1, with TRBD2 identical over 8 bases. After removal of 4 bases from V and 8 bases from J, the junction contained 5 bases not matched to a gene. Per the germline V gene, CDR1 is SGHRS and CDR2 is YFSETQ. This CDR3 is built from 13 residues. CDR3 sequence: CASSREGLDEQFF. The CDR3 DNA follows: TGCGCCAGCAGCCGGGAGGGCCTCGATGAGCAGTTCTTC.

This clonotype has a handful of counts. V usage is TRBV29-1 and J usage is TRBJ2-1; 8 positions agree with TRBD2. V trimming: 3 bases; J trimming: 6 bases; junction bases outside the gene matches: 7. The CDR3 spans 14 residues. Germline loops: CDR1 SQVTM, CDR2 ANQGSEA. The chain's CDR3 is CSVDPSGRSNEQFF. CDR3 in DNA: TGCAGCGTTGATCCTAGCGGGCGTTCCAATGAGCAGTTCTTC.

The table lists this clonotype with many counts. V and J are TRBV20-1 and TRBJ1-1; perhaps TRBD1 as D (6 bases). CDR1 DFQATT and CDR2 SNEGSKA come from the germline V gene (reference sequence). V lost 6 bases and J 0 bases, leaving 14 bases between the germline ends. The length of the CDR3 is 14 residues. CDR3 nucleotide sequence: TGCAGTGCCGGCAGGGGAAACATGAACACTGAAGCTTTCTTT. Residues: CSAGRGNMNTEAFF.

In this sample, this clonotype turned up many times. This chain connects TRBV3-1 to TRBJ1-1; no clear D. The CDR3 contains 14 residues. Germline loops: CDR1 LGHDT, CDR2 YNNKEL (reference sequence). Trimming shortened V by 1 base and J by 1 base, and 7 bases separated the two germline ends. The CDR3 reads CASSQGAGNTEAFF. CDR3 in DNA: TGTGCCAGCAGCCAAGGTGCAGGGAACACTGAAGCTTTCTTT.

This clonotype was seen at least ten times. This sequence joins TRBV29-1 and TRBJ2-3, with D possibly matching TRBD2 (6 bases). The length of the CDR3 is 14 residues. Per germline, CDR1 SQVTM and CDR2 ANQGSEA. CDR3 protein: CTHGGRGGTDTQYF. In DNA form, the CDR3 reads TGCACCCACGGAGGGCGCGGCGGCACAGATACGCAGTATTTT.

Ten or more counts support this clonotype. This sequence joins TRBV2 and TRBJ2-7, with D unclear. V was pared by 6 bases and J by 3 bases, with 6 bases between. The CDR3 length is 11 residues. CDR1 and CDR2 from the germline V gene are SNHLY and FYNNEI. The CDR3: CASSPFYEQYF. In DNA form, the CDR3 reads TGTGCCAGCAGCCCCTTCTACGAGCAGTACTTC.

In this sample, this clonotype turned up a few times. The genes are TRBV5-1 and TRBJ2-5, with D possibly being TRBD2 (6 bases). CDR1 is SGHRS, CDR2 YFSETQ, per germline. The V gene lost 2 bases and the J gene lost 5 bases, with 13 bases spanning the gap. The CDR3 sequence is 14 residues long. This CDR3 reads CASSFTRDSETQYF. The CDR3, as DNA: TGCGCCAGCAGCTTTACCAGGGACTCGGAGACCCAGTACTTC.

V usage is TRBV5-5 and J usage is TRBJ2-7; D is undetermined. Germline CDR1 is SGHKS and CDR2 is YYEKEE (reference sequence). Trimming removed 0 bases at V and 1 base at J, with 20 bases between. The CDR3 length is 18 residues. CDR3 coding DNA: TGTGCCAGCAGCTTGGAGCGCCGGGCGCGGAGCCAATCCTACGAGCAGTACTTC. This gives the protein CASSLERRARSQSYEQYF.

The genes are TRBV3-1 and TRBJ2-5, with D unresolved. Trimming took 0 bases from V and 1 from J, leaving 6 bases between them. The germline gives CDR1 LGHDT, CDR2 YNNKEL (reference sequence). The CDR3 length is 14 residues. Here the CDR3 reads CASSQDLVQETQYF. The CDR3 coding sequence is TGTGCCAGCAGCCAAGATCTGGTCCAAGAGACCCAGTACTTC.

The chain links TRBV20-1 to TRBJ2-2, with D maybe TRBD2 (6 bases). The germline V gene has CDR1 DFQATT and CDR2 SNEGSKA (reference sequence). CDR3 size: 15 residues. The V end was cut by 5 bases, the J end by 6 bases, with 19 bases between. The CDR3 spells CSASLGAGSSGELFF. The CDR3 nucleotides are TGCAGTGCTTCCCTTGGGGCGGGATCATCCGGGGAGCTGTTTTTT.

This clonotype was counted a few times. The chain employs TRBV7-9 and TRBJ2-6, with a weak D call TRBD2 (6 bases). Per the germline V gene, CDR1 is SEHNR and CDR2 is FQNEAQ (reference sequence). The CDR3 is made up of 16 amino acids. V lost 5 bases and J 3 bases, leaving 14 bases between the germline ends. CDR3 sequence (DNA): TGTGCCAGCAGCCCGGCCGGAGGGTTTGGGGCCAACGTCCTGACTTTC. It codes for CASSPAGGFGANVLTF.

V usage is TRBV11-2 and J usage is TRBJ1-1; the D gene is possibly TRBD1 (6 bases). CDR1 and CDR2 from the germline V gene are SGHAT and FQNNGV. The CDR3 sequence is 15 residues long. The V gene lost 1 base and the J gene lost 5 bases, with 14 bases spanning the gap. For the CDR3, the DNA is TGTGCCAGCAGCTTAGTTCCCAGGGGCCAGACTGAAGCTTTCTTT. It codes for CASSLVPRGQTEAFF.

This clonotype has a handful of counts. J is TRBJ1-2 and V is TRBV29-1, with 7 bases fitting TRBD1. The CDR3 length is 16 residues. CDR1 and CDR2 (germline): SQVTM, ANQGSEA. J was trimmed by 3 bases and V by 7 bases; bases with no gene match: 17. The CDR3 reads CSAGKAGTADYYGYTF. CDR3 coding DNA: TGCAGCGCCGGGAAAGCCGGGACAGCCGACTACTATGGCTACACCTTC.

This clonotype came up a few times. V usage is TRBV6-1 and J usage is TRBJ1-5; D remains ambiguous. Trimming cost V 4 bases and J 4 bases, with 8 bases left between them. CDR3 length equals 13 residues. Per germline, CDR1 MNHNS and CDR2 SASEGT. CDR3 bases: TGTGCCAGCAGTGCAAGCCGGAATCAGCCCCAGCATTTT. Protein: CASSASRNQPQHF.

The CDR3 region has the DNA TGCGCCAGCAGCTTTCGTATCGGGACAGGGATGGGGGAAGGCTACAATGAGCAGTTCTTC. Translation: CASSFRIGTGMGEGYNEQFF. This chain links TRBV5-1 with TRBJ2-1, with 9 bases aligning to TRBD1. Germline CDR1 is SGHRS and CDR2 is YFSETQ. CDR3 length: 20 residues. V gave up 2 bases and J gave up 3 bases; unmatched junction bases: 18.

This clonotype was counted ten times or more. The chain carries TRBV2 and TRBJ1-2; no clear D. The CDR3 extends over 12 amino acids. In germline, CDR1 is SNHLY, CDR2 FYNNEI. Trimming took off 6 bases at V and 8 bases at J, with 13 bases between the two ends. The CDR3 DNA follows: TGTGCCAGCAGGTTCTACAGAGAGGGCTACACCTTC. It codes for CASRFYREGYTF. Variable domain in full (rest from reference TRBV2 and TRBJ1-2): EPEVTQTPSHQVTQMGQEVILRCVPISNHLYFYWYRQILGQKVEFLVSFYNNEISEKSEIFDDQFSVERPDGSNFTLKIRSTKLEDSAMYFCASRFYREGYTFGSGTRLTVV.

The sample holds many counts of this clonotype. J is TRBJ2-5 and V is TRBV7-9; D remains unclear. The CDR3 covers 14 residues. Germline V gene data show CDR1 as SEHNR and CDR2 as FQNEAQ (reference sequence). The V gene lost 4 bases and the J gene lost 1 base, with 10 bases spanning the gap. This chain's CDR3 is CASSYRHGQETQYF. Written as DNA, the CDR3 is TGTGCCAGCAGCTACAGACATGGCCAAGAGACCCAGTACTTC. Variable domain in full (rest from reference TRBV7-9 and TRBJ2-5): DTGVSQNPRHKITKRGQNVTFRCDPISEHNRLYWYRQTLGQGPEFLTYFQNEAQLEKSRLLSDRFSAERPKGSFSTLEIQRTEQGDSAMYLCASSYRHGQETQYFGPGTRLLVL.